The 9 T cell receptor beta chains given below trace back to one sample, sequenced in a study of radiation and T cells in renal cell carcinoma. Time point defined: blood 4 weeks post-SBRT, at nephrectomy. Described treatment: 15 Gy SBRT to primary tumor, nephrectomy 4 weeks later. The table came from immunoSEQ multiplex PCR; TCRdb's copy has only in-frame clones and leaves some out. The sample carries around 180,000 clones, 88% recorded once. This specimen consisted of blood, obtained from a patient whose treatment included radiotherapy and nephrectomy. The receptors were sampled from a woman aged 45-65 years with renal cell carcinoma.

This clone was detected only a few times. V and J are TRBV7-2 and TRBJ1-5; D is undetermined. The CDR3 is 14 amino acids. Trimming took off 5 bases at V and 3 bases at J, with 11 bases between the two ends. The germline V gene has CDR1 SGHTA and CDR2 FQGNSA. CDR3 coding DNA: TGTGCCAGCAGCGCGGGGATCAACAATCAGCCCCAGCATTTT. Protein: CASSAGINNQPQHF.

The V call is TRBV5-1, the J call TRBJ2-7; D is possibly TRBD1 (6 bases). This CDR3 has 14 amino acids. The V and J ends lost 0 bases and 6 bases respectively, with 13 bases between them. Germline V gene sequence: CDR1 SGHRS, CDR2 YFSETQ. CDR3 sequence: CASSLEGGNSEQYF. CDR3 in DNA: TGCGCCAGCAGCTTGGAAGGGGGAAACTCCGAGCAGTACTTC.

This chain uses TRBV7-3 with TRBJ1-2; D is uncertain. CDR1 is SGHTA, CDR2 FQGTGA, per germline. V lost 0 bases, J lost 6 bases, and 8 bases lay in between. CDR3 length equals 13 residues. CDR3 in amino acids: CASSLTPDDGYTF. For the CDR3, the DNA is TGTGCCAGCAGCTTAACCCCGGACGATGGCTACACCTTC.

V and J are TRBV11-2 and TRBJ2-7; 7 positions agree with TRBD2. V lost 3 bases and J lost 3; bases outside the gene matches: 11. The CDR3 totals 16 residues. CDR1 SGHAT and CDR2 FQNNGV come from the germline V gene. In DNA, the CDR3 is TGTGCCAGCAGCTTGACTTCTAGCCCGGGAGGCTACGAGCAGTACTTC. Translation gives CASSLTSSPGGYEQYF.

The chain uses TRBV7-6 and TRBJ1-1; tentatively, D is TRBD1 (5 bases). Germline V CDR1 and CDR2: SGHVS, FNYEAQ. The CDR3 loop spans 13 amino acids. The V gene lost 2 bases and the J gene lost 3 bases, with 7 bases spanning the gap. CDR3 protein: CASSLMGDTEAFF. For the CDR3, the DNA is TGTGCCAGCAGCTTAATGGGGGACACTGAAGCTTTCTTT.

The gene calls are TRBV20-1 and TRBJ2-7; possibly TRBD2 for D (5 bases). V gave up 6 bases and J gave up 3 bases, with 9 bases separating them. Germline V gives CDR1 DFQATT, CDR2 SNEGSKA (reference sequence). This CDR3 is built from 11 residues. The CDR3 here is CSAPRGYEQYF. The CDR3 nucleotides read TGCAGTGCCCCTCGGGGCTACGAGCAGTACTTC.

This clone was found once. This chain joins TRBV7-2 and TRBJ2-5; 11 bases agree with TRBD2. V lost 1 base and J lost 4; bases outside the gene matches: 11. The CDR3 totals 18 residues. Germline CDR1 SGHTA, CDR2 FQGNSA. The CDR3 nucleotides are TGTGCCAGCAGCTTAGGTCTTCTAGCGGGGGGCCCTGGAGAGACCCAGTACTTC. This translates into CASSLGLLAGGPGETQYF.

This clone came up once. This chain joins TRBV28 and TRBJ1-5, with D perhaps TRBD1 (6 bases). The germline V gene has CDR1 MDHEN and CDR2 SYDVKM. V lost 2 bases, J lost 1 base, and 9 bases lay in between. The length of the CDR3 is 15 residues. As DNA, the CDR3 is TGTGCCAGCAGTTTACCAGGGGCGAGCAATCAGCCCCAGCATTTT. Translation gives CASSLPGASNQPQHF.

The rearrangement links TRBV4-3 to TRBJ1-3; D remains ambiguous. Trimming shortened V by 3 bases and J by 2 bases, and 5 bases separated the two germline ends. The CDR3 covers 13 residues. The V gene's germline CDR1 is LGHNA and CDR2 YSLEER. CDR3 residues: CASSHVTGNTIYF. The CDR3 coding sequence is TGCGCCAGCAGCCATGTCACTGGAAACACCATATATTTT.